Listed here is a single TCR beta chain. Under the authors' procedure: The authors estimated nucleated cell counts from reference gene primer amplification. The method was immunoSEQ multiplex PCR; TCRdb's version includes in-frame clones alone and lacks a portion of them. V, J and clone size are taken as reported in that table, and D and trimming were inferred from the DNA itself. The sample shows approximately 110,000 clones, around 82% of them seen only once. This entry comes from a study of blood T cell repertoires in COVID-19. Study summary: The samples span acute and convalescent COVID-19 from the United States, Italy and Spain. In each case, the material was cDNA or gDNA derived from T cells, B-cell-depleted T cells, or PBMCs.

Per germline, CDR1 LGHNA and CDR2 YNFKEQ. V lost 0 bases, J lost 9 bases, and 20 bases lay in between. This CDR3 is built from 17 residues. This chain joins TRBV4-2 and TRBJ2-2; D is possibly TRBD1 (5 bases). This TCR derives from a woman between 45 and 65 years old with acute or convalescent COVID-19. Specimen: peripheral blood. The CDR3 spells CASSQERGLGTSRELFF. As DNA, the CDR3 is TGTGCCAGCAGCCAAGAAAGGGGCCTCGGTACCTCTCGGGAGCTGTTTTTT.